The 27 T cell receptor beta chains presented below share a single source sample, sequenced in a study of cytomegalovirus exposure and HLA in healthy donors. PCR involved 60 Vbeta and 13 Jbeta primers. The data were produced by immunoSEQ multiplex PCR, yet TCRdb's version contains in-frame clones alone and is incomplete. In the table there are more than 150,000 clones, around 85% of which are singletons. The material sequenced was PBMCs. These receptor sequences come from a man aged 45 to 65 in good health and CMV-seropositive.

The chain recombines TRBV6-4 with TRBJ2-1; D possibly corresponds to TRBD2 (6 bases). With 4 bases removed from V and 14 bases from J, the gap between germline ends came to 24 bases. The CDR3 length is 15 residues. The germline V gene encodes CDR1 MRHNA and CDR2 SNTAGT. The chain's CDR3 is CASSASQAGPTPKFF. CDR3 sequence (DNA): TGTGCCAGCAGTGCGAGTCAAGCGGGCCCCACCCCGAAGTTCTTC.

This chain connects TRBV27 to TRBJ1-2; TRBD1 agrees at 7 bases. This CDR3 is built from 16 residues. CDR1 MNHEY and CDR2 SMNVEV come from the germline V gene (reference sequence). The trim removed 0 bases at V and 4 bases at J, leaving 8 bases unmatched. CDR3 bases: TGTGCCAGCAGTTTATCTCAGGGGGTACGCGCCTATGGCTACACCTTC. Encoded protein: CASSLSQGVRAYGYTF.

V and J are TRBV2 and TRBJ2-4; 12 nucleotides align to TRBD2. Germline V gene data show CDR1 as SNHLY and CDR2 as FYNNEI. Trimming at V came to 6 bases and at J to 10 bases, leaving 28 bases not matched to a gene. The length of the CDR3 is 21 residues. The CDR3 DNA is TGTGCCAGCAGCGACCGCCATTCACCCGGGACAGGACTAGCGGGGAGGGGTATTCAGTACTTC. This sequence encodes CASSDRHSPGTGLAGRGIQYF.

This chain connects TRBV9 to TRBJ1-6; D is unclear. This CDR3 comprises 19 residues. The V end was cut by 0 bases, the J end by 0 bases, with 16 bases between. Germline CDR1 SGDLS, CDR2 YYNGEE. The CDR3 nucleotides are TGTGCCAGCAGCGTAGTCGATCCGAGCCACAGCTCCTATAATTCACCCCTCCACTTT. This codes for CASSVVDPSHSSYNSPLHF.

This clone was counted only a few times. CDR3 in DNA: TGTGCCAGCAGCCAAGATCACGGGAGTCTGTCCTACAATGAGCAGTTCTTC. Translated, it gives CASSQDHGSLSYNEQFF. This sequence joins TRBV14 and TRBJ2-1, with TRBD2 as a possible D gene (6 bases). Germline CDR1 is SGHDN and CDR2 is FVKESK. Trimming pared 0 bases from V and 1 base from J, leaving 13 bases between. CDR3 length: 17 residues.

The rearrangement links TRBV19 to TRBJ1-2; tentative D call: TRBD1 (6 bases). Between the trimmed V and J ends, which lost 5 bases and 1 base, there was a span of 14 bases. Germline CDR1 reads LNHDA; CDR2 reads SQIVND (reference sequence). The CDR3 is 15 amino acids. The CDR3 DNA is TGTGCCAGTAGTTCCCCAGGGGAGGGTAACTATGGCTACACCTTC. Protein sequence: CASSSPGEGNYGYTF.

The J gene is TRBJ2-7, the V gene TRBV6-1; D perhaps matches TRBD2 (6 bases). There are 12 residues in the CDR3. CDR1 and CDR2 (germline): MNHNS, SASEGT. Trimming stripped 8 bases from V and 6 bases from J, with 14 bases between. DNA for the CDR3: TGTGCCAGCGGCCGGGCTAGCGTCGAGCAGTACTTC. It specifies CASGRASVEQYF.

The genes are TRBV7-2 and TRBJ1-1; D is unclear. V was clipped by 1 base and J by 10 bases, with 16 bases between them. The germline gives CDR1 SGHTA, CDR2 FQGNSA. The CDR3 is made up of 14 amino acids. This CDR3 is CASSLVALENRAFF. As DNA, the CDR3 is TGTGCCAGCAGCTTAGTAGCGCTAGAGAATCGAGCTTTCTTT. Full variable domain (rest looked up from reference TRBV7-2 and TRBJ1-1): GAGVSQSPSNKVTEKGKDVELRCDPISGHTALYWYRQSLGQGLEFLIYFQGNSAPDKSGLPSDRFSAERTGGSVSTLTIQRTQQEDSAVYLCASSLVALENRAFFGQGTRLTVV.

The chain recombines TRBV6-1 with TRBJ2-7; TRBD1 agrees at 9 bases. From germline, CDR1 is MNHNS and CDR2 SASEGT. J lost 3 bases, V lost 4 bases, and 7 bases had no gene match. CDR3 length: 15 amino acids. CDR3 DNA: TGTGCCAGCAGTGGCTTTAGGGGACAGGGCTACGAGCAGTACTTC. This sequence encodes CASSGFRGQGYEQYF.

The chain couples TRBV5-1 to TRBJ1-2; D is unresolved. The V gene lost 2 bases and the J gene lost 0 bases, with 8 bases spanning the gap. The CDR3 is 14 residues long. The V gene's germline CDR1 is SGHRS and CDR2 YFSETQ. Here the CDR3 DNA reads TGCGCCAGCAGCTTACCAGTTGCTAACTATGGCTACACCTTC. Translating gives CASSLPVANYGYTF.

The V call is TRBV9, the J call TRBJ2-3, with 9 bases matching TRBD2. J was trimmed by 4 bases and V by 2 bases; bases with no gene match: 5. CDR3 length equals 15 residues. Germline V gene sequence: CDR1 SGDLS, CDR2 YYNGEE. CDR3 sequence reads: CASSVTSGSSDTQYF. In DNA, the CDR3 is TGTGCCAGCAGCGTCACTAGCGGGTCTTCAGATACGCAGTATTTT. Full variable domain (missing parts from reference TRBV9 and TRBJ2-3): DSGVTQTPKHLITATGQRVTLRCSPRSGDLSVYWYQQSLDQGLQFLIQYYNGEERAKGNILERFSAQQFPDLHSELNLSSLELGDSALYFCASSVTSGSSDTQYFGPGTRLTVL.

V is TRBV28 and J is TRBJ2-3, with 8 bases fitting TRBD2. CDR1 is MDHEN, CDR2 SYDVKM, per germline. The ends lost 5 bases at V and 2 bases at J; junction bases unmatched: 9. The CDR3 spans 16 residues. The CDR3 coding sequence is TGTGCCAGCAGTCCCTCCCGAGCGGGGGACACAGATACGCAGTATTTT. This codes for CASSPSRAGDTDTQYF. The whole variable domain, filled in from reference TRBV28 and TRBJ2-3, reads DVKVTQSSRYLVKRTGEKVFLECVQDMDHENMFWYRQDPGLGLRLIYFSYDVKMKEKGDIPEGYSVSREKKERFSLILESASTNQTSMYLCASSPSRAGDTDTQYFGPGTRLTVL.

CDR3 region: CASINWRGVAEAFF. Here the CDR3 DNA reads TGTGCCAGCATCAACTGGCGCGGGGTGGCTGAAGCTTTCTTT. The chain combines TRBV27 with TRBJ1-1; the D is unclear. The CDR3 runs 14 residues. V lost 7 bases and J 6 bases, leaving 18 bases between the germline ends. Germline CDR1 MNHEY, CDR2 SMNVEV (reference sequence).

For this clone: The sample carries other DNA sequences with the same CDR3. The chain is built from TRBV18 and TRBJ1-2; 8 bases are shared with TRBD1. V was pared by 6 bases and J by 4 bases, with 4 bases of the junction left unmatched. The CDR3 length is 13 residues. The germline CDR1 and CDR2 sequences are KGHSH and LQKENI. The CDR3 is CASSPDRGYGYTF. CDR3 bases: TGTGCCAGCTCTCCAGACAGGGGCTATGGCTACACCTTC. The whole variable domain, remainder taken from reference TRBV18 and TRBJ1-2, is NAGVMQNPRHLVRRRGQEARLRCSPMKGHSHVYWYRQLPEEGLKFMVYLQKENIIDESGMPKERFSAEFPKEGPSILRIQQVVRGDSAAYFCASSPDRGYGYTFGSGTRLTVV.

This chain joins TRBV10-3 and TRBJ2-7; the match to TRBD1 covers 9 bases. Germline-derived CDR1 and CDR2 are ENHRY and SYGVKD. The CDR3 contains 14 residues. V lost 2 bases and J lost 5; bases outside the gene matches: 4. The CDR3 DNA follows: TGTGCCATCAGTGAGGTACAGGGGGCGGACGAGCAGTACTTC. Its protein product is CAISEVQGADEQYF.

J is TRBJ2-1 and V is TRBV6-1, with 7 positions matching TRBD2. V gave up 0 bases and J gave up 2 bases; unmatched junction bases: 7. CDR3 length equals 17 residues. Germline CDR1 MNHNS, CDR2 SASEGT. Here the CDR3 reads CASSEALGLAAYNEQFF. CDR3 nucleotide sequence: TGTGCCAGCAGTGAAGCGCTCGGGCTAGCGGCCTACAATGAGCAGTTCTTC.

The CDR3 protein is CASSSRLAVSYEQYF. The CDR3 nucleotides read TGTGCCAGCAGCTCAAGACTAGCGGTATCCTACGAGCAGTACTTC. The chain uses TRBV7-9 and TRBJ2-7; 9 bases agree with TRBD2. Germline V gives CDR1 SEHNR, CDR2 FQNEAQ (reference sequence). The CDR3 totals 15 residues. V shed 4 bases and J 1 base; nucleotides not matched to a gene: 5.

V gene TRBV23-1 combines with J gene TRBJ1-1; the D is unclear. TRBV23-1 is an open reading frame whose function is uncertain. V dropped 1 base and J dropped 4 bases, with 16 bases sitting between them. This CDR3 comprises 16 residues. The CDR3 is CASSQYSGRERTEAFF. The CDR3 DNA reads as TGCGCCAGCAGTCAATATTCGGGGAGGGAACGCACTGAAGCTTTCTTT.

The chain recombines TRBV14 with TRBJ1-2; D remains unclear. Germline V lookup: CDR1 SGHDN, CDR2 FVKESK. With 8 bases removed from V and 4 bases from J, the gap between germline ends came to 11 bases. The CDR3 totals 12 residues. The DNA of the CDR3 is TGTGCCAGCTCCGGGAGCGCCTATGGCTACACCTTC. Amino acids: CASSGSAYGYTF. Drawing the rest from reference TRBV14 and TRBJ1-2, the complete variable domain is EAGVTQFPSHSVIEKGQTVTLRCDPISGHDNLYWYRRVMGKEIKFLLHFVKESKQDESGMPNNRFLAERTGGTYSTLKVQPAELEDSGVYFCASSGSAYGYTFGSGTRLTVV.

This chain joins TRBV11-3 and TRBJ2-1, with 14 bases lining up with TRBD2. Germline CDR1 SGHNT, CDR2 YENEEA. V was clipped by 5 bases and J by 7 bases; unmatched bases: 7. The CDR3 has 16 amino acids. The CDR3 is CASSQQGLAGVNEQFF. The CDR3, as DNA: TGTGCCAGCAGCCAACAGGGACTAGCGGGAGTGAATGAGCAGTTCTTC.

The chain is built from TRBV2 and TRBJ2-1; possible D gene TRBD2, 5 bases. Germline CDR1 and CDR2: SNHLY and FYNNEI. The CDR3 runs to 11 residues. Trimming left V 4 bases short and J 9 bases short, with 7 bases between. Here the CDR3 reads CASSGEGEQFF. CDR3 sequence (DNA): TGTGCCAGCAGTGGTGAGGGTGAGCAGTTCTTC.

The chain recombines TRBV6-1 with TRBJ2-7; TRBD2 agrees at 8 bases. The CDR3 spans 14 residues. Germline CDR1 and CDR2: MNHNS and SASEGT. V was clipped by 5 bases and J by 2 bases; unmatched bases: 5. This chain's CDR3 is CASSLDGGAYEQYF. Here the CDR3 DNA reads TGTGCCAGCAGTTTGGACGGGGGGGCCTACGAGCAGTACTTC.

The rearrangement joins TRBV5-5 to TRBJ1-4; possibly TRBD1 for D (6 bases). Deletions cut 1 base from V and 7 bases from J, with 14 bases between. Germline CDR1 is SGHKS and CDR2 is YYEKEE (reference sequence). CDR3 length: 15 amino acids. The CDR3 loop reads CASSLSAGESEKLFF. CDR3 DNA sequence: TGTGCCAGCAGCTTGTCCGCAGGGGAGAGTGAAAAACTGTTTTTT.

The chain carries TRBV11-2 and TRBJ2-7, with D possibly TRBD2 on 5 matching bases. This CDR3 contains 11 residues. The germline gives CDR1 SGHAT, CDR2 FQNNGV. The V and J ends lost 10 bases and 4 bases respectively, with 11 bases between them. The CDR3 reads CAITTGYEQYF. CDR3 DNA sequence: TGTGCCATCACGACGGGATACGAGCAGTACTTC. Together with reference TRBV11-2 and TRBJ2-7, the CDR3 gives the full variable domain: EAGVAQSPRYKIIEKRQSVAFWCNPISGHATLYWYQQILGQGPKLLIQFQNNGVVDDSQLPKDRFSAERLKGVDSTLKIQPAKLEDSAVYLCAITTGYEQYFGPGTRLTVT.

The chain uses TRBV7-3 and TRBJ2-5; 8 nucleotides line up with TRBD2. CDR3 size: 16 residues. The germline CDR1 and CDR2 sequences are SGHTA and FQGTGA. Germline trimming cut 3 bases from V and 4 bases from J; bases unmatched to any gene: 10. The CDR3 is CASSLGIAGHGETQYF. CDR3 DNA sequence: TGTGCCAGCAGCTTGGGGATAGCGGGGCATGGAGAGACCCAGTACTTC.

The V gene is TRBV7-9, the J gene TRBJ2-1, with D possibly matching TRBD2 (6 bases). Germline V CDR1 and CDR2: SEHNR, FQNEAQ (reference sequence). Trimming stripped 5 bases from V and 7 bases from J, with 18 bases between. This CDR3 has 15 amino acids. The CDR3 reads CASSIIIGGTNEQFF. The CDR3 nucleotides are TGTGCCAGCAGCATTATTATAGGAGGGACTAATGAGCAGTTCTTC.

Only one count was recorded for this clone. The chain employs TRBV28 and TRBJ2-7; D uncertain. CDR3 size: 13 residues. V was shortened by 4 bases and J by 7 bases, with 14 bases between the two germline ends. Per the germline V gene, CDR1 is MDHEN and CDR2 is SYDVKM. The CDR3 DNA reads TGTGCCAGCAGTTCCCGGAGATACGGTGAGCAGTACTTC. It encodes CASSSRRYGEQYF. The full variable domain, rest sourced from reference TRBV28 and TRBJ2-7, is DVKVTQSSRYLVKRTGEKVFLECVQDMDHENMFWYRQDPGLGLRLIYFSYDVKMKEKGDIPEGYSVSREKKERFSLILESASTNQTSMYLCASSSRRYGEQYFGPGTRLTVT.